This section outlines one TCR beta chain sequence together with its context. The antigen it recognizes is unknown. Per-base qualities were not stored, and no clone one base away is much larger. CDR1 is given as LGHNA and CDR2 as YSLEER, both from the germline V gene. Ends trimmed: V by 3 bases, J by 3 bases; bases unmatched to a gene: 7. Including the terminal cysteine and phenylalanine, the CDR3 comprises 16 residues. The DNA shown is the 48-base CDR3, in frame from base 1. These data belong to a study of blood T cell repertoires in COVID-19 (dated by TCRdb to between 2020 and 2021). As for the study more broadly: Samples covering the acute and convalescent phases of COVID-19 were provided by collaborators in the United States, Italy and Spain. The material from the prospective study consisted of cDNA or gDNA derived from T cells, B-cell-depleted T cells, or PBMCs. Deeply sampled blood TCRbeta repertoires from subjects exposed to, actively infected with, or recovered from COVID-19 were included in the dataset. A freely available public database, intended as a resource for researchers studying the immune response to SARS-CoV-2, is where the repertoires were released. Samples were obtained from the ongoing ImmuneRACE study (first 160 participants) and from 1,000 to 1,500 subjects provided by 6 global collaborators. Nearly every sample came with metadata listing a de-identified subject ID, COVID-19 status, age in years and sex. Where available, HLA class I and class II types were obtained from metadata supplied by the sample provider rather than from assay-based typing. Overall study outcomes, separate from this receptor: The quantity of clinical and demographic metadata differed by source and by participant and was supplied without curation.

TCRbeta CDR3 regions were amplified from genomic DNA using the immunoSEQ Assay, a bias-controlled multiplex PCR. For the original study's pipeline: The number of nucleated cells in each sample was estimated by amplification of reference gene primers within the assay. To quantify the absolute abundance of each unique TCRbeta CDR3 rearrangement, sequence reads were collapsed and filtered. Productive Simpson clonality was computed per sample as the square root of Simpson's diversity index over productive rearrangements. The immuneACCESS repertoire file appears here via TCRdb, limited to in-frame rearrangements. These files lack a portion of the clones; in checked studies, under half of the deficit traces to unresolved V genes, and the cause of the others is not known. V and J calls and clone size are as listed in that table; D and trimming were resolved from the DNA. This sample lists under 130,000 clones; approximately 90% were detected once. The ten largest clones capture approximately 3.1% of the sample.

Each collaborating institution followed its own protocols to collect whole blood in K2EDTA tubes. For TCRbeta analysis, collaborators shipped samples in one of three forms: frozen whole blood, isolated PBMCs, or DNA extracted from either of those sample types. The specimen sequenced was peripheral blood. The chain couples TRBV4-3 to TRBJ1-3; TRBD1 fits 8 bases in the junction. This receptor was identified in a man aged 45 to 65 in a cohort sampled during active COVID-19. The CDR3 sequence is CASSHLSGTGGNTIYF. The bases are TGCGCCAGCAGCCACCTCTCCGGGACAGGTGGAAACACCATATATTTT.